This TCR beta chain appears in the sequencing data of a study of cytomegalovirus exposure and HLA in healthy donors. At the level of the study: Tens of millions of unique TCRs from HLA-typed donors were held in an early release of data.

Germline CDR1 reads SGHTA; CDR2 reads FQGTGA. With 2 bases removed from V and 7 bases from J, the gap between germline ends came to 7 bases. The CDR3 is 12 residues long. PCR amplification relied on 60 Vbeta primers (plus 13 Jbeta primers). In the original analysis: The count from a later analysis was tens of millions of unique TCR beta chains, about 9.9 million of them shared. Assay used: immunoSEQ multiplex PCR; TCRdb lists only in-frame clones, some missing. The DNA gave D and trimming, while V, J and clone size come from that table. The table lists about 130,000 clones, roughly 73% of them singletons.

The chain carries TRBV7-3 and TRBJ2-3; no clear D gene. The sequencing input was PBMCs. This TCR was recovered from a man between 60 and 70 years old in good health and CMV-seropositive. CDR3 sequence: CASSLGSHTQYF. The CDR3, as DNA: TGTGCCAGCAGCTTAGGTAGTCATACGCAGTATTTT.